This T cell receptor (beta chain) came from a study of blood T cells in healthy people across ages. CDR1 and CDR2 (germline): SGHRS, YFSETQ. The CDR3 runs 13 residues. V gave up 3 bases and J gave up 5 bases; unmatched junction bases: 4. With a J-beta primer mix and a sample-barcoded 5' primer, a second PCR ran about 7 to 12 cycles. In TCRdb, the 5' RACE reads were re-called with MiXCR into one record per CDR3 protein. The data hold about 600,000 distinct CDR3 sequences, with more than 45% observed a single time. The gene calls are TRBV5-1 and TRBJ2-5; 7 positions match TRBD1. The sequence was collected from a man older than 75 in good health. The specimen sequenced was blood. The CDR3 loop is CASSSTGMETQYF. Written as DNA, the CDR3 is TGCGCCAGCAGCTCGACAGGGATGGAGACCCAGTACTTC.